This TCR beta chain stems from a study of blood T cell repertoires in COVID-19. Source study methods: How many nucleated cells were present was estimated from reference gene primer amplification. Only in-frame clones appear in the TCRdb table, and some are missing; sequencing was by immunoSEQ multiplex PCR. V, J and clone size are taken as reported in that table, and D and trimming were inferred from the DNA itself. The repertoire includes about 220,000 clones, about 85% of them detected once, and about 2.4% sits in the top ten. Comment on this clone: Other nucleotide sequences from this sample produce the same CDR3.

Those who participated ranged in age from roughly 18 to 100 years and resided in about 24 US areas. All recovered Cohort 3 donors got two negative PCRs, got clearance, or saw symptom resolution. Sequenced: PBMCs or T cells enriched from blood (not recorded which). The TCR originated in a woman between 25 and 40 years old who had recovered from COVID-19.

This CDR3 is CASSQGFGTGLNQPQHF. CDR3 DNA sequence: TGTGCCAGCAGCCAGGGATTTGGGACAGGGTTAAATCAGCCCCAGCATTTT. V usage is TRBV3-1 (or the pseudogene TRBV3-2) and J usage is TRBJ1-5, with 9 bases fitting TRBD1. The germline gives CDR1 LGHDT, CDR2 YNNKEL (reference sequence). The CDR3 runs 17 residues. The junction had 10 bases not matched to a gene; V was cut back by 3 bases and J by 4 bases.